One sample yielded the 8 T cell receptor beta chains listed below, sequenced in a study of identical twins. TCRdb reprocessed the 5' RACE reads with MiXCR, giving one entry per CDR3 protein. The sample lists approximately 250,000 distinct CDR3 sequences; over 5.5% were seen once. This sample also appeared in a second study, on T cells expressing NK-cell markers.

Sequenced input: CD8+ T cells sorted from blood. These receptors all come from a young woman in good health.

This clonotype was seen ten or more times. This chain connects TRBV7-9 to TRBJ2-1; 10 bases fit TRBD2. This CDR3 contains 16 residues. J lost 0 bases, V lost 5 bases, and 4 bases had no gene match. Germline CDR1 reads SEHNR; CDR2 reads FQNEAQ (reference sequence). CDR3 in amino acids: CASSASGSNSYNEQFF. The DNA of the CDR3 is TGTGCCAGCAGCGCTAGCGGGAGTAACTCCTACAATGAGCAGTTCTTC.

The rearrangement links TRBV12-5 to TRBJ2-5; TRBD2 is a possible D gene (5 bases). V lost 2 bases and J 5 bases, leaving 12 bases between the germline ends. The CDR3 runs to 14 residues. Germline assignment: CDR1 LGHNT and CDR2 FRNRAP. In nucleotides, the CDR3 is TGTGCTAGTGGTTTGACCGGGCCGGGGGAGACCCAGTACTTC. Translation gives CASGLTGPGETQYF.

At least ten counts were recorded for this clonotype. V gene TRBV27 combines with J gene TRBJ1-5; possible D gene TRBD1, 6 bases. The CDR3 extends over 16 amino acids. Per the germline V gene, CDR1 is MNHEY and CDR2 is SMNVEV (reference sequence). The V gene lost 0 bases and the J gene lost 4 bases, with 13 bases spanning the gap. The CDR3 DNA reads as TGTGCCAGCAGTTTATCGGCAGGGGCTGGGAATCAGCCCCAGCATTTT. It encodes CASSLSAGAGNQPQHF.

This chain uses TRBV7-2 with TRBJ2-7; possibly TRBD1 for D (6 bases). Germline V lookup: CDR1 SGHTA, CDR2 FQGNSA. The length of the CDR3 is 15 residues. Trimming took 5 bases from V and 5 from J, leaving 19 bases between them. CDR3 sequence: CASSPRSLRTDEQYF. Written as DNA, the CDR3 is TGTGCCAGCAGCCCCCGATCCCTAAGGACAGACGAGCAGTACTTC.

This clonotype was seen only a few times. The chain couples TRBV7-9 to TRBJ1-1; D is undetermined. The V end lost 1 base, the J end lost 11 bases, and 20 bases lay between the germline ends. CDR1 is SEHNR and CDR2 is FQNEAQ in the germline V gene (reference sequence). This CDR3 has 15 residues. This chain's CDR3 is CASSLEAGAHPTAFF. The CDR3 DNA sequence: TGTGCCAGCAGCTTAGAGGCAGGCGCCCACCCGACCGCTTTCTTT.

This clonotype was counted a few times. V is TRBV6-2 or TRBV6-3 and J is TRBJ2-1; TRBD2 agrees at 9 bases. Per germline, CDR1 MNHEY and CDR2 SVGEGT. The V gene end was trimmed by 5 bases and the J gene end by 2 bases; junction bases not matched to a gene: 7. The CDR3 consists of 16 residues. CDR3 sequence reads: CASSTEREDTYNEQFF. DNA for the CDR3: TGTGCCAGCAGTACTGAGCGGGAGGATACCTACAATGAGCAGTTCTTC.

This clonotype was seen a handful of times. CDR3 DNA sequence: TGTGCCAGCAGCCCTGGGGAGTCTAATGAAAAACTGTTTTTT. It encodes CASSPGESNEKLFF. The gene calls are TRBV12-3 or TRBV12-4 and TRBJ1-4; no clear D. The length of the CDR3 is 14 residues. Trimming shortened V by 6 bases and J by 3 bases, and 11 bases separated the two germline ends.

This clonotype was seen ten or more times. This chain connects TRBV7-2 to TRBJ2-7; TRBD1 agrees at 8 bases. This CDR3 spans 13 amino acids. V trimming: 3 bases; J trimming: 4 bases; junction bases outside the gene matches: 2. CDR1 and CDR2 from the germline V gene are SGHTA and FQGNSA. CDR3: CASSFDRGYEQYF. For the CDR3, the DNA is TGTGCCAGCAGCTTCGACAGGGGATACGAGCAGTACTTC.